This TCR beta chain was sequenced during a study of blood T cell repertoires in COVID-19. Study as a whole: Both acute and convalescent COVID-19 samples were obtained from the United States, Italy and Spain. T cells, B-cell-depleted T cells, or PBMCs supplied cDNA or gDNA.

In the study's own analysis: The assay estimated nucleated cells by amplifying reference gene primers. The repertoire was sequenced with immunoSEQ multiplex PCR; TCRdb's copy has only in-frame clones and lacks some. V, J and clone size reflect that table, while D and trimming were determined from the DNA. This table holds about 170,000 clones, around 82% found once. V gave up 6 bases and J gave up 1 base, with 16 bases separating them. Per the germline V gene, CDR1 is KGHSH and CDR2 is LQKENI. The CDR3 sequence is 16 residues long. Specimen: peripheral blood. The V and J genes are TRBV18 and TRBJ2-1; D is possibly TRBD1 (6 bases). The sequence was obtained from a woman of 80 years or more with active or convalescent COVID-19. The CDR3 DNA sequence: TGTGCCAGCTCCCCCGGATGGGGGCTGTCCTACAATGAGCAGTTCTTC. Amino acids: CASSPGWGLSYNEQFF.